This TCR beta chain was sequenced during a study of blood T cell repertoires in COVID-19. Per the germline V gene, CDR1 is SGHTA and CDR2 is FQGNSA. Trimming shortened V by 3 bases and J by 9 bases, and 11 bases separated the two germline ends. The CDR3 has 12 residues. Only a few counts were recorded for this clone. Profiling relied on immunoSEQ multiplex PCR, and the TCRdb table lists in-frame clones only, not all of them. The sample yields about 130,000 clones, roughly 79% seen once. The clonotype comes from a human donor in a cohort sampled during active COVID-19. What was sequenced was peripheral blood. The V and J genes are TRBV7-2 and TRBJ1-2; no reliable D call. CDR3 nucleotide sequence: TGTGCCAGCAGCTTCTCGGGTTTTAGCTACACCTTC. This codes for CASSFSGFSYTF.